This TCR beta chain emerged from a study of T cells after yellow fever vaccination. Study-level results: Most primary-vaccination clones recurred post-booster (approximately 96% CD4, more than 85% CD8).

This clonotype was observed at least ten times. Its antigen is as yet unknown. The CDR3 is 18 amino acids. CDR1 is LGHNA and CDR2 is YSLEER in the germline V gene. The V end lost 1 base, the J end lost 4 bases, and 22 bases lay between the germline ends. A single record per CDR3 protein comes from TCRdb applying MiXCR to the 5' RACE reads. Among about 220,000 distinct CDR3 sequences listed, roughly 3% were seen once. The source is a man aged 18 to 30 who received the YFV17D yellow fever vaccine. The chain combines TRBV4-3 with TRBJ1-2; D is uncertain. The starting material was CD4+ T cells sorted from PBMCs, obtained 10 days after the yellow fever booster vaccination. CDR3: CASSQGRWGGQQPYGYTF. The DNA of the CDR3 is TGCGCCAGCAGCCAAGGTCGTTGGGGAGGGCAACAGCCCTATGGCTACACCTTC.